What follows are 23 T cell receptor beta chains derived from one specimen sequenced in a study of vaccination effects on CD4 cells after COVID-19. Assay: immunoSEQ multiplex PCR; the TCRdb copy retains only in-frame clones and omits some. The sample carries about 45,000 clones, 75% recorded once. Antigen-specific CD4+ T cells were expanded with viral peptide pools in the ViraFEST assay before sequencing. Once cultured for approximately ten days, the cells underwent separation to obtain CD4+ T cells. Convalescent patients had PCR-confirmed SARS-CoV-2 infection between March and December 2020. Which antigens these TCRs recognize remains unknown. Sequencing used CD4+ T cells from PBMCs cultured with a peptide pool, obtained before COVID-19 vaccination. The receptors stem from a human donor who had a prior SARS-CoV-2 infection.

V and J are TRBV7-2 and TRBJ2-7; the match to TRBD1 covers 10 bases. Trimming cost V 3 bases and J 2 bases; bases outside gene matches: 10. CDR1 is SGHTA and CDR2 is FQGNSA in the germline V gene. CDR3 size: 17 residues. DNA of the CDR3: TGTGCCAGCAGCTTTTTCGTGTCGGGGACAGGGGCCTACGAGCAGTACTTC. Translated, it gives CASSFFVSGTGAYEQYF.

The chain uses TRBV7-6 and TRBJ2-7; the D is unclear. V lost 5 bases to trimming and J lost 0 bases, with 14 bases between them. Germline V gene sequence: CDR1 SGHVS, CDR2 FNYEAQ. This CDR3 is built from 15 residues. The CDR3 region is CASSPGAGTSYEQYF. The DNA for the CDR3 is TGTGCCAGCAGCCCCGGCGCAGGAACCTCCTACGAGCAGTACTTC.

V usage is TRBV29-1 and J usage is TRBJ1-2, with unresolved D. CDR1 and CDR2 from the germline V gene are SQVTM and ANQGSEA. The CDR3 sequence is 16 residues long. Trimming cost V 5 bases and J 1 base, with 20 bases left between them. The CDR3 is CSVLAGPQYGNYGYTF. DNA for the CDR3: TGCAGCGTTCTGGCCGGTCCGCAATACGGTAACTATGGCTACACCTTC.

V gene TRBV9 combines with J gene TRBJ2-3; 14 nucleotides line up with TRBD2. This CDR3 has 19 residues. J was trimmed by 4 bases and V by 3 bases; bases with no gene match: 13. The germline CDR1 and CDR2 sequences are SGDLS and YYNGEE. CDR3 nucleotide sequence: TGTGCCAGCAGCGCTGGATTTATCCGGACTAGCGGGGGGCCAGATACGCAGTATTTT. It yields the protein CASSAGFIRTSGGPDTQYF.

The V gene is TRBV5-1, the J gene TRBJ2-3, with D possibly being TRBD1 (5 bases). The length of the CDR3 is 14 residues. Trimming took 0 bases from V and 0 from J, leaving 5 bases between them. Looked up from germline, CDR1 is SGHRS and CDR2 is YFSETQ. As DNA, the CDR3 is TGCGCCAGCAGCTTGGGACAGAGCACAGATACGCAGTATTTT. Translated, it gives CASSLGQSTDTQYF.

This rearrangement joins TRBV7-2 to TRBJ2-3; D is unresolved. The V gene's germline CDR1 is SGHTA and CDR2 FQGNSA. V gave up 5 bases and J gave up 2 bases, with 8 bases separating them. CDR3 length: 13 residues. Here the CDR3 reads CASSPRATDTQYF. CDR3 nucleotide sequence: TGTGCCAGCAGCCCCAGAGCCACAGATACGCAGTATTTT.

The chain has TRBV5-4 and TRBJ2-7; the D gene could be TRBD1 or TRBD2 (5 bases each). CDR1 SGHNT and CDR2 YYREEE come from the germline V gene (reference sequence). The CDR3 spans 18 residues. Between the trimmed V and J ends, which lost 0 bases and 2 bases, there was a span of 21 bases. CDR3 bases: TGTGCCAGCAGCTTGGGGGAGATTGACTACGAAGGGGCCTACGAGCAGTACTTC. Translated, it gives CASSLGEIDYEGAYEQYF.

CDR3 loop: CASSLTSGSSYNEQFF. CDR3 DNA: TGTGCCAGTAGTTTAACTAGCGGGAGCTCCTACAATGAGCAGTTCTTC. The chain is built from TRBV19 and TRBJ2-1; TRBD2 aligns across 11 bases. The V and J ends lost 5 bases and 0 bases, in that order; junction bases with no gene match: 3. The V gene's germline CDR1 is LNHDA and CDR2 SQIVND (reference sequence). CDR3 size: 16 residues.

The V gene is TRBV12-5, the J gene TRBJ2-2; D may match TRBD1 or TRBD2 (6 bases each). The CDR3 sequence is 19 residues long. The V gene's germline CDR1 is LGHNT and CDR2 FRNRAP. The ends were cut back, 0 bases at V and 0 bases at J, with 17 bases in the middle. This CDR3 is CASGLVRYRGPTNTGELFF. The CDR3 DNA reads TGTGCTAGTGGTTTGGTACGATATCGGGGGCCAACGAACACCGGGGAGCTGTTTTTT.

The chain links TRBV28 to TRBJ2-7; 7 bases agree with TRBD1. The J segment lost 6 bases and the V segment lost 4 bases, leaving 12 bases of the junction unmatched. The CDR3 totals 15 residues. In germline, CDR1 is MDHEN, CDR2 SYDVKM. In nucleotides, the CDR3 is TGTGCCAGCAGTTCAGTAGGGGGCAGGGATGGCGAGCAGTACTTC. Translating gives CASSSVGGRDGEQYF.

The V call is TRBV5-6, the J call TRBJ1-3; D is uncertain. Germline V CDR1 and CDR2: SGHDT, YYEEEE. The length of the CDR3 is 14 residues. V was cut by 0 bases and J by 4 bases, with 8 bases left in between. The CDR3 protein is CASSLVHGGNTIYF. CDR3 in DNA: TGTGCCAGCAGCTTGGTTCACGGGGGAAACACCATATATTTT.

This clone has only a few counts. The J gene is TRBJ2-1, the V gene TRBV7-3; TRBD2 agrees at 8 bases. The CDR3 is 13 amino acids. Per germline, CDR1 SGHTA and CDR2 FQGTGA. J lost 9 bases, V lost 5 bases, and 6 bases had no gene match. Written as DNA, the CDR3 is TGTGCCAGCAGCCTCCGACTAGCGACTGAGCAGTTCTTC. Translated: CASSLRLATEQFF.

The chain links TRBV19 to TRBJ2-7; 8 bases are shared with TRBD2. Germline CDR1 and CDR2: LNHDA and SQIVND (reference sequence). The CDR3 runs to 16 residues. The V segment lost 6 bases and the J segment 10 bases; nucleotides outside the gene matches: 20. This CDR3 reads CASRQMGRGRQSHQYF. CDR3 DNA sequence: TGTGCCAGTAGACAAATGGGGCGCGGGAGGCAAAGTCACCAGTACTTC. Drawing the rest from reference TRBV19 and TRBJ2-7, the complete variable domain is DGGITQSPKYLFRKEGQNVTLSCEQNLNHDAMYWYRQDPGQGLRLIYYSQIVNDFQKGDIAEGYSVSREKKESFPLTVTSAQKNPTAFYLCASRQMGRGRQSHQYFGPGTRLTVT.

The chain recombines TRBV7-3 with TRBJ2-1; 9 bases are shared with TRBD2. The CDR3 loop spans 14 amino acids. Germline-derived CDR1 and CDR2 are SGHTA and FQGTGA. J was trimmed by 5 bases and V by 2 bases; bases with no gene match: 1. CDR3 amino acids: CASSLGGRDNEQFF. In DNA form, the CDR3 reads TGTGCCAGCAGCTTAGGCGGGAGGGACAATGAGCAGTTCTTC.

This clone occurred once. This chain connects TRBV5-1 to TRBJ2-1, with 8 nucleotides matching TRBD2. Germline V gene lookup returns CDR1 SGHRS and CDR2 YFSETQ. The CDR3 length is 17 residues. With 4 bases clipped from V and 8 bases from J, the junction kept 17 bases outside the gene matches. The CDR3 here is CASSRPAWALGRDEQFF. The CDR3 nucleotides are TGCGCCAGCAGCCGTCCCGCCTGGGCCCTCGGGAGGGATGAGCAGTTCTTC.

The J gene is TRBJ2-7, the V gene TRBV13, with TRBD1 as a possible D gene (6 bases). This CDR3 contains 13 residues. Germline CDR1 and CDR2: PRHDT and FYEKMQ (reference sequence). V was trimmed by 2 bases and J by 5 bases, leaving 10 bases between them. CDR3 sequence: CASSLRGLDEQYF. CDR3 in DNA: TGTGCCAGCAGCTTAAGGGGGTTGGACGAGCAGTACTTC. The complete variable domain, with remaining parts taken from reference TRBV13 and TRBJ2-7, reads AAGVIQSPRHLIKEKRETATLKCYPIPRHDTVYWYQQGPGQDPQFLISFYEKMQSDKGSIPDRFSAQQFSDYHSELNMSSLELGDSALYFCASSLRGLDEQYFGPGTRLTVT.

The chain couples TRBV7-9 to TRBJ2-1, with D unclear. Per the germline V gene, CDR1 is SEHNR and CDR2 is FQNEAQ (reference sequence). Trimming left V 5 bases short and J 4 bases short, with 18 bases between. The length of the CDR3 is 16 residues. This CDR3 reads CASSRTGGSPYNEQFF. CDR3 bases: TGTGCCAGCAGCCGCACCGGCGGCAGCCCATACAATGAGCAGTTCTTC.

The rearrangement joins TRBV30 to TRBJ1-1; D ambiguous. This CDR3 is built from 13 residues. The V gene lost 0 bases and the J gene lost 4 bases, with 9 bases spanning the gap. Germline V gene data show CDR1 as GTSNPN and CDR2 as SVGIG (reference sequence). As DNA, the CDR3 is TGTGCCTGGAGTGTACGTGGCAGCACTGAAGCTTTCTTT. Its translation: CAWSVRGSTEAFF.

This chain uses TRBV2 with TRBJ1-5; 7 nucleotides match TRBD1. The V segment lost 6 bases and the J segment 5 bases; nucleotides outside the gene matches: 7. The CDR3 is 14 residues long. CDR1 SNHLY and CDR2 FYNNEI come from the germline V gene. CDR3 region: CASSAGQNYQPQHF. The CDR3 DNA reads TGTGCCAGCAGCGCGGGACAGAATTATCAGCCCCAGCATTTT.

V usage is TRBV30 and J usage is TRBJ1-2; TRBD1 agrees at 9 bases. This CDR3 is 14 amino acids long. V dropped 4 bases and J dropped 3; count of bases not matched to a gene: 6. CDR1 and CDR2 (germline): GTSNPN, SVGIG (reference sequence). CDR3 residues: CAWTPDRGDYGYTF. The CDR3 nucleotides are TGTGCCTGGACCCCGGACAGGGGCGACTATGGCTACACCTTC.

The rearrangement uses TRBV30 and TRBJ1-1, with D uncertain. Between the trimmed V and J ends, which lost 7 bases and 5 bases, there was a span of 14 bases. This CDR3 region has 12 residues. Germline CDR1 and CDR2: GTSNPN and SVGIG (reference sequence). The CDR3 region has the DNA TGTGCCTCGGGGAGTATGTGGACTGAAGCTTTCTTT. It encodes CASGSMWTEAFF.

The chain carries TRBV4-2 and TRBJ1-1; D remains unclear. V lost 0 bases and J 10 bases, leaving 15 bases between the germline ends. This CDR3 comprises 14 residues. The V gene's germline CDR1 is LGHNA and CDR2 YNFKEQ. CDR3 sequence reads: CASSQDRAGRRAFF. CDR3 nucleotide sequence: TGTGCCAGCAGCCAAGATCGGGCCGGGAGGCGAGCTTTCTTT.

This clone was detected a few times. The CDR3 sequence is CASSILAGENEQYF. In nucleotides, the CDR3 is TGTGCCAGCAGTATTCTAGCGGGGGAAAACGAGCAGTACTTC. This rearrangement joins TRBV6-5 to TRBJ2-7; 10 bases agree with TRBD2. The length of the CDR3 is 14 residues. Germline V gene sequence: CDR1 MNHEY, CDR2 SVGAGI. With V trimmed by 5 bases and J by 5 bases, 6 bases remained unmatched.